This is a list of T cell receptor beta chains from one sample in a study of T cells after yellow fever vaccination. TCRdb fed the 5' RACE reads into MiXCR, producing one record per CDR3 protein. The sample includes a few hundred thousand distinct CDR3 sequences, 15% to 20% of them seen just once. Sequencing used PBMCs, obtained 15 days after the yellow fever booster vaccination. Source of these receptors: a man younger than 40 who received the YFV17D yellow fever vaccine. The CDR3 runs from the conserved cysteine through the conserved F or W. D genes are given only for firm matches. For some rows the clone size is stated as once, few or many, or as a class when expanded; others skip it.

j_gene	abundance	d_gene	v_gene	CDR3aa	CDR3nt
TRBJ2-3	many	.	TRBV28	CASSSGEDTQYF	TGTGCCAGCTCATCAGGGGAAGATACGCAGTATTTT
TRBJ2-5	few	.	TRBV7-6	CASSLASGARQNF	TGTGCCAGCAGCTTAGCTTCGGGGGCCCGACAGAACTTC
TRBJ2-1	many	.	TRBV20-1	CSARGLYNEQFF	TGCAGTGCTAGGGGACTTTACAATGAGCAGTTCTTC
TRBJ2-1	few	TRBD2	TRBV11-2	CASSLTSGSSEQFF	TGTGCCAGCAGCTTGACTAGCGGGAGCAGTGAGCAGTTCTTC
TRBJ2-7	.	TRBD2	TRBV3-1	CASSHRLAGAYEQYF	TGTGCCAGCAGCCACAGACTAGCGGGCGCCTACGAGCAGTACTTC
TRBJ2-5	few	TRBD2	TRBV20-1	CSASSSGRTETQYF	TGCAGTGCTAGCAGCAGCGGGAGAACAGAGACCCAGTACTTC
TRBJ2-2	.	.	TRBV29-1	CSAIMVTGELFF	TGCAGCGCGATTATGGTCACCGGGGAGCTGTTTTTT
TRBJ2-3	many	.	TRBV4-3	CASSQSERSDTQYF	TGCGCCAGCAGCCAAAGCGAGCGGTCAGATACGCAGTATTTT
TRBJ1-4	.	.	TRBV20-1	CSARRGRSGEKLFF	TGCAGTGCTAGAAGAGGGAGGAGTGGTGAAAAACTGTTTTTT
TRBJ2-1	few	TRBD2	TRBV14	CASSQVGGSHEQFF	TGTGCCAGCAGCCAAGTGGGCGGGAGTCATGAGCAGTTCTTC
TRBJ1-3	few	.	TRBV29-1	CSVRDSGNTIYF	TGCAGCGTCCGGGACTCTGGAAACACCATATATTTT
TRBJ2-3	.	.	TRBV20-1	CSASPGRDTDTQYF	TGCAGTGCTAGTCCAGGGCGGGATACAGATACGCAGTATTTT
TRBJ1-5	.	.	TRBV29-1	CSLHGGSNQPQHF	TGCAGTCTACACGGGGGCAGCAATCAGCCCCAGCATTTT
TRBJ2-6	.	.	TRBV6-2/TRBV6-3	CASSYSPGGANVLTF	TGTGCCAGCAGTTACTCCCCTGGCGGGGCCAACGTCCTGACTTTC
TRBJ2-5	many	TRBD1	TRBV6-1	CASSPGTEETQYF	TGTGCCAGCAGTCCCGGGACAGAAGAGACCCAGTACTTC
TRBJ2-5	.	.	TRBV28	CASSPTGNGETQYF	TGTGCCAGCAGCCCCACAGGGAACGGGGAGACCCAGTACTTC
TRBJ2-2	.	.	TRBV5-1	CASSFHGDNTGELFF	TGCGCCAGCAGTTTCCACGGGGACAACACCGGGGAGCTGTTTTTT
TRBJ2-1	once	TRBD1	TRBV7-9	CASSLEARGFAGEQFF	TGTGCCAGCAGCTTAGAGGCCAGGGGGTTCGCAGGTGAGCAGTTCTTC
TRBJ1-2	few	.	TRBV7-9	CASTNPPYVDYGYTF	TGTGCCAGCACAAATCCGCCCTACGTGGACTATGGCTACACCTTC
TRBJ2-3	.	.	TRBV29-1	CSVALPGHRTDTQYF	TGCAGCGTTGCTCTGCCGGGTCACAGGACAGATACGCAGTATTTT
TRBJ1-1	.	.	TRBV10-2	CASIELGTEAFF	TGCGCCAGCATAGAACTGGGGACTGAAGCTTTCTTT
TRBJ2-7	.	.	TRBV11-2	CASSFASGTSYEQYF	TGTGCCAGCAGCTTCGCTTCCGGGACCTCCTACGAGCAGTACTTC
TRBJ2-7	few	.	TRBV6-6	CASRQIYEQYF	TGTGCCAGCAGACAAATCTACGAGCAGTACTTC
TRBJ2-1	.	.	TRBV20-1	CSASAAIAGNEQFF	TGCAGTGCCTCTGCGGCCATAGCTGGCAATGAGCAGTTCTTC
TRBJ2-2	.	.	TRBV9	CASSVAGGRTGELFF	TGTGCCAGCAGCGTAGCGGGGGGCAGAACCGGGGAGCTGTTTTTT
TRBJ1-5	.	.	TRBV10-3	CATGGGDQPQHF	TGTGCCACTGGGGGTGGGGATCAGCCCCAGCATTTT
TRBJ2-1	many	TRBD2	TRBV5-4	CASSLDVAGGLQRINEQFF	TGTGCCAGCAGCTTGGATGTAGCGGGAGGCCTTCAACGGATCAATGAGCAGTTCTTC
TRBJ2-7	.	.	TRBV5-1	CASSGGLGDEQYF	TGCGCCAGCAGCGGTGGTTTGGGGGACGAGCAGTACTTC
TRBJ2-7	few	TRBD2	TRBV7-2	CASSPGLVGEQYF	TGTGCCAGCAGCCCTGGACTAGTCGGCGAGCAGTACTTC
TRBJ1-5	.	.	TRBV19	CASSMVTVNQPQHF	TGTGCCAGTAGTATGGTGACAGTAAATCAGCCCCAGCATTTT
TRBJ1-4	.	.	TRBV12-3/TRBV12-4	CASSSTLGANEKLFF	TGTGCCAGCAGTTCAACATTGGGCGCTAATGAAAAACTGTTTTTT
TRBJ1-1	few	.	TRBV10-3	CAISESKARQRGGNTEAFF	TGTGCCATCAGTGAGTCGAAAGCCCGACAGAGAGGGGGGAACACTGAAGCTTTCTTT
TRBJ2-1	.	.	TRBV20-1	CSAVTLKNSYNEQFF	TGCAGTGCTGTAACACTTAAGAACTCCTACAATGAGCAGTTCTTC
TRBJ2-2	few	.	TRBV9	CASSVDTNTGELFF	TGTGCCAGCAGCGTGGACACGAACACCGGGGAGCTGTTTTTT
TRBJ2-1	.	.	TRBV7-9	CASSLESRRGQFF	TGTGCCAGCAGCTTAGAATCTCGGAGGGGGCAGTTCTTC
TRBJ2-1	.	TRBD2	TRBV14	CASSPGLASNHEQFF	TGTGCCAGCAGCCCTGGACTAGCGAGTAACCATGAGCAGTTCTTC
TRBJ2-5	.	TRBD1	TRBV11-2	CASSPRGGLETQYF	TGTGCCAGCAGCCCTCGAGGGGGCTTAGAGACCCAGTACTTC
TRBJ2-5	few	TRBD2	TRBV7-9	CASTIAGGNQETQYF	TGTGCCAGCACGATAGCGGGAGGAAACCAAGAGACCCAGTACTTC
TRBJ2-1	.	.	TRBV12-3/TRBV12-4	CASSLVQYNEQFF	TGTGCCAGCAGTTTAGTACAGTACAATGAGCAGTTCTTC
TRBJ1-1	.	.	TRBV6-2/TRBV6-3	CASSYASMNTEAFF	TGTGCCAGCAGTTACGCCTCCATGAACACTGAAGCTTTCTTT
TRBJ2-2	.	.	TRBV20-1	CFARLGREINTGELFF	TGCTTTGCTAGGCTTGGGCGGGAAATTAACACCGGGGAGCTGTTTTTT
TRBJ1-1	many	TRBD1	TRBV5-1	CASSLAGGGTEAFF	TGCGCCAGCAGCTTGGCAGGGGGTGGCACTGAAGCTTTCTTT
TRBJ2-3	few	TRBD1	TRBV10-3	CAISDPGGADTQYF	TGTGCCATCAGTGACCCAGGGGGCGCAGATACGCAGTATTTT
TRBJ2-7	.	.	TRBV20-1	CSARDETYEQYF	TGCAGTGCTAGAGATGAAACGTACGAGCAGTACTTC
TRBJ2-5	.	.	TRBV6-2/TRBV6-3	CASTQSETQYF	TGTGCCAGCACTCAGTCGGAGACCCAGTACTTC
TRBJ1-1	.	.	TRBV12-3/TRBV12-4	CASSFVPNTEAFF	TGTGCCAGCAGTTTTGTCCCGAACACTGAAGCTTTCTTT
TRBJ2-7	few	.	TRBV12-3/TRBV12-4	CASSTLTGGSEQYF	TGTGCCAGCAGTACTCTCACAGGAGGGTCTGAGCAGTACTTC
TRBJ2-3	few	.	TRBV29-1	CSVGGGGTDTQYF	TGCAGTGTGGGGGGCGGCGGAACAGATACGCAGTATTTT
TRBJ2-1	few	.	TRBV11-1	CASSLRRLLTSSYNEQFF	TGTGCCAGCAGCTTAAGGCGTCTCCTTACCAGCTCCTACAATGAGCAGTTCTTC
TRBJ2-5	.	TRBD2	TRBV7-8	CASSPRASGRGNQETQYF	TGTGCCAGCAGCCCTCGGGCTAGCGGGAGGGGAAACCAAGAGACCCAGTACTTC
TRBJ2-7	few	.	TRBV7-2	CASSLVRGREQYF	TGTGCCAGCAGCTTAGTGAGGGGACGCGAGCAGTACTTC
TRBJ2-1	.	TRBD2	TRBV24-1	CAAGTSGNSGEQFF	TGTGCCGCAGGGACTAGCGGGAATTCGGGTGAGCAGTTCTTC
TRBJ1-1	.	.	TRBV2	CASSDGQSNTEAFF	TGTGCCAGCAGTGATGGACAGTCGAACACTGAAGCTTTCTTT
TRBJ2-3	.	TRBD2	TRBV7-2	CASSSTSGRIDTQYF	TGTGCCAGCAGCTCTACTAGCGGGAGAATAGATACGCAGTATTTT